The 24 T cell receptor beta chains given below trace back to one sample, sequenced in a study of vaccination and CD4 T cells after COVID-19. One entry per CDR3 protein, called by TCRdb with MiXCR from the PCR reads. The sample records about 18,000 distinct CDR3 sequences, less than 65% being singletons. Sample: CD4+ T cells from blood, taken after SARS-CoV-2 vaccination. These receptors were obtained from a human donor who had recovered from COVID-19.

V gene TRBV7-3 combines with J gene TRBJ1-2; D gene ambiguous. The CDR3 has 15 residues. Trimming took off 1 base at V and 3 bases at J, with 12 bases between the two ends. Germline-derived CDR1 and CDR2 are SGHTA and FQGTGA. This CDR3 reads CASSLRAEEDYGYTF. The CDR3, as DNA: TGTGCCAGCAGCTTAAGGGCCGAAGAAGACTATGGCTACACCTTC.

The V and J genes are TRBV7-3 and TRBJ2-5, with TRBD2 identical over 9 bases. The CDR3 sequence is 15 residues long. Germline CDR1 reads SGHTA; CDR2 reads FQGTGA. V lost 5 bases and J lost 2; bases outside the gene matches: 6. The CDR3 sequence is CASSPSGTRQETQYF. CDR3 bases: TGTGCCAGCAGCCCTAGCGGGACCCGGCAAGAGACCCAGTACTTC.

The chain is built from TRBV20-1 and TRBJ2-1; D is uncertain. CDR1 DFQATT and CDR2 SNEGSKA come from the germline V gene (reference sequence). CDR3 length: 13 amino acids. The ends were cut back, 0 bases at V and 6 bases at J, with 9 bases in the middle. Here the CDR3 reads CSARDFLSNEQFF. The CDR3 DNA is TGCAGTGCTAGAGATTTCCTTTCCAATGAGCAGTTCTTC.

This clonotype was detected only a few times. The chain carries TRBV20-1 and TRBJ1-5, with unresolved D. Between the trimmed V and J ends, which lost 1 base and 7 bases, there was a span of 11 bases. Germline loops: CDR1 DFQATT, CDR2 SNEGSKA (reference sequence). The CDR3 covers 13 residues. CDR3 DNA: TGCAGTGCTAGAGGGGGAGGGTTGCAGCCCCAGCATTTT. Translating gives CSARGGGLQPQHF.

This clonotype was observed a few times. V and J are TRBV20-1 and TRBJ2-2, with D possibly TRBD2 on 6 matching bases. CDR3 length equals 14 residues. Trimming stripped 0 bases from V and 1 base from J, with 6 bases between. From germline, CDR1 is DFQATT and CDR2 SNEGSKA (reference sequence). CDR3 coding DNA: TGCAGTGCTAGAGAGGGAGGGAACACCGGGGAGCTGTTTTTT. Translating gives CSAREGGNTGELFF.

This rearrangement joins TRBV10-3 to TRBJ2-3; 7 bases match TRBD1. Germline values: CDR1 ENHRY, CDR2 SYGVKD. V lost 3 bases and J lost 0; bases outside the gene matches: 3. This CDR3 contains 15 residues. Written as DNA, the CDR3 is TGTGCCATCAGTGATCGACAGGGCAGCACAGATACGCAGTATTTT. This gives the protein CAISDRQGSTDTQYF.

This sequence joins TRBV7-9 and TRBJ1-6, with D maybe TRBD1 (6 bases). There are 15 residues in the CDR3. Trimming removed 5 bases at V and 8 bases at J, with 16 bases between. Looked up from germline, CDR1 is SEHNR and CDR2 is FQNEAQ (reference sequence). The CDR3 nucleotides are TGTGCCAGCAGCCCCAGGGGTGGGTTTGATTCACCCCTCCACTTT. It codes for CASSPRGGFDSPLHF.

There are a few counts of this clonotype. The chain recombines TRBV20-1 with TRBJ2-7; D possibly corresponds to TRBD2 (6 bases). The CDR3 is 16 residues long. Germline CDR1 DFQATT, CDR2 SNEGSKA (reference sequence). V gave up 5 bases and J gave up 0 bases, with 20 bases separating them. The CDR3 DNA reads TGCAGTGCTTTGAGGTCGAGACTAGTGAGCTCCTACGAGCAGTACTTC. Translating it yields CSALRSRLVSSYEQYF.

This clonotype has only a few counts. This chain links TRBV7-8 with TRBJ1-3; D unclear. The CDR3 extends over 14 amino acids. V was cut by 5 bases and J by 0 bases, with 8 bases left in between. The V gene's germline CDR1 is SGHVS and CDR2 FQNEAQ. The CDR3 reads CASSRRGSGNTIYF. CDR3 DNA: TGTGCCAGCAGCCGGCGGGGCTCTGGAAACACCATATATTTT.

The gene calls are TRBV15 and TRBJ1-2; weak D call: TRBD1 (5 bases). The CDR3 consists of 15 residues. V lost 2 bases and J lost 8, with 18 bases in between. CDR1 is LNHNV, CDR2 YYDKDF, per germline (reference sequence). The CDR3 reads CATSRSSPGAGGYTF. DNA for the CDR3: TGTGCCACCAGCAGATCCTCTCCCGGGGCTGGGGGCTACACCTTC.

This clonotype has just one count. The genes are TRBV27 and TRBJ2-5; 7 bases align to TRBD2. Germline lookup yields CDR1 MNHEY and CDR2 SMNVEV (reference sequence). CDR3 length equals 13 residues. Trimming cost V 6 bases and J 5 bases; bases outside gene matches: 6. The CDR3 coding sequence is TGTGCCAGCAGACCTACCGGGGGGGAGACCCAGTACTTC. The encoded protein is CASRPTGGETQYF.

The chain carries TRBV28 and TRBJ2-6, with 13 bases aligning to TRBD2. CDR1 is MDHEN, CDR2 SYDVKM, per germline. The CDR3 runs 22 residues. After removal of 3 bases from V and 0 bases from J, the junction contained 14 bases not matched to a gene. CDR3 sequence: CASSFLYGTSGKPYSGANVLTF. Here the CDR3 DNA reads TGTGCCAGCAGTTTCCTTTACGGGACTAGCGGGAAACCCTACTCTGGGGCCAACGTCCTGACTTTC.

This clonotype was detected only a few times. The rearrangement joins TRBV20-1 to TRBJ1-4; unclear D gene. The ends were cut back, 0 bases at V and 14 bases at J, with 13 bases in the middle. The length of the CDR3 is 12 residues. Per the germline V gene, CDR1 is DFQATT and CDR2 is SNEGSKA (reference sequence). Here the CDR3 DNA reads TGCAGTGCTAGAGATCACGAGACTTTTCTGTTTTTT. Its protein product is CSARDHETFLFF.

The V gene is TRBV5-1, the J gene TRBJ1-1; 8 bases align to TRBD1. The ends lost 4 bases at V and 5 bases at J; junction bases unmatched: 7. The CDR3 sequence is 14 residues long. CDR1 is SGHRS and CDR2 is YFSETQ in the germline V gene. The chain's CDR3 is CASSPTTGDTEAFF. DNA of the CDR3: TGCGCCAGCAGCCCTACGACAGGGGATACTGAAGCTTTCTTT.

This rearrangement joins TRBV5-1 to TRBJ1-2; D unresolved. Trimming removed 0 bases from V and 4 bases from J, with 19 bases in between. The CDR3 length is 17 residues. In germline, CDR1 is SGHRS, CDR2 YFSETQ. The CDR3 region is CASSLAWAERRSYGYTF. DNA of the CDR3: TGCGCCAGCAGCTTGGCCTGGGCAGAGCGGCGGAGCTATGGCTACACCTTC.

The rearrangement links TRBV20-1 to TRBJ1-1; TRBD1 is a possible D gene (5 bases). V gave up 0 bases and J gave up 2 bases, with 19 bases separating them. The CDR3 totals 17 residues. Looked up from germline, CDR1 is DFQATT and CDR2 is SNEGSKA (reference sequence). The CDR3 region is CSARDPRGRARNTEAFF. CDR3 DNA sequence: TGCAGTGCTAGAGATCCACGGGGCCGAGCTCGTAACACTGAAGCTTTCTTT.

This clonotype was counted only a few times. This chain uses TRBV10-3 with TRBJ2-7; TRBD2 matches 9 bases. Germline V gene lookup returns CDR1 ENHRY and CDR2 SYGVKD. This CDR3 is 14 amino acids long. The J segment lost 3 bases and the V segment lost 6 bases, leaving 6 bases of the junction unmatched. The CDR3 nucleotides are TGTGCCATCAGAGATAGCGGGAGTAACTACGAGCAGTACTTC. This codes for CAIRDSGSNYEQYF.

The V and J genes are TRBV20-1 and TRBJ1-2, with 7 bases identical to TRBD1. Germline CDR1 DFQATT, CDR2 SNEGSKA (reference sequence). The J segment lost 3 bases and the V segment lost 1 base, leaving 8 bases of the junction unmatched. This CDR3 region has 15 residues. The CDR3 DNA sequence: TGCAGTGCTAGAGCTCGGGACAGAGCGGACTATGGCTACACCTTC. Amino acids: CSARARDRADYGYTF.

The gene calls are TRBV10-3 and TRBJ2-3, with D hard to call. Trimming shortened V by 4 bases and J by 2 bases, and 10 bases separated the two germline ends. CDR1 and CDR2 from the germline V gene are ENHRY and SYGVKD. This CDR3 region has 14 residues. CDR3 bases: TGTGCCATCAGTGGACATAACCCCACAGATACGCAGTATTTT. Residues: CAISGHNPTDTQYF.

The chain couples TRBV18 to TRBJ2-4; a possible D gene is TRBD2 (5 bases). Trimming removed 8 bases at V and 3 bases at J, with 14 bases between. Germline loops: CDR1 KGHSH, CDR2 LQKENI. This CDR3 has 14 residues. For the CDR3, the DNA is TGTGCCAGCGCGCCGACCGCGGGCAAAAACATTCAGTACTTC. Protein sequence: CASAPTAGKNIQYF.

CDR3 bases: TGTGCCAGCAGTCCCGGGACAGGGATTGGAATAATCGACTCCAGCCAGTACTTC. This codes for CASSPGTGIGIIDSSQYF. The genes are TRBV28 and TRBJ2-7, with 9 bases identical to TRBD1. Germline values: CDR1 MDHEN, CDR2 SYDVKM. This CDR3 contains 18 residues. Trimming cost V 5 bases and J 10 bases; bases outside gene matches: 24. Together with reference TRBV28 and TRBJ2-7, the CDR3 gives the full variable domain: DVKVTQSSRYLVKRTGEKVFLECVQDMDHENMFWYRQDPGLGLRLIYFSYDVKMKEKGDIPEGYSVSREKKERFSLILESASTNQTSMYLCASSPGTGIGIIDSSQYFGPGTRLTVT.

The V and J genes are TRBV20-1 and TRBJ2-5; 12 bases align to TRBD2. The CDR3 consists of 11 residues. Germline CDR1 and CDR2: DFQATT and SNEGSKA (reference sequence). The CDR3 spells CSGLAGETQYF. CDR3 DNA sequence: TGCAGCGGACTAGCGGGGGAGACCCAGTACTTC.

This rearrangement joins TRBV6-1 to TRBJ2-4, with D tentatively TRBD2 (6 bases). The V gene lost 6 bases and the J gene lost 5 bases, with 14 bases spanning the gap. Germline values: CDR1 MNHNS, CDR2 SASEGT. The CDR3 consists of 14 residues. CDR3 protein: CASRPQTSENIQYF. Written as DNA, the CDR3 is TGTGCCAGCAGGCCCCAGACTAGTGAAAACATTCAGTACTTC.

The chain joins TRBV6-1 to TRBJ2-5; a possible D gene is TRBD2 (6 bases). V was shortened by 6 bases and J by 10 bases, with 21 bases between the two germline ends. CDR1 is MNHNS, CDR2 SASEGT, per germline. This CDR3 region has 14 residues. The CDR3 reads CASSSSAPQLDQYF. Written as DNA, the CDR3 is TGTGCCAGCAGCTCTAGCGCCCCCCAATTGGACCAGTACTTC.